The present T cell receptor beta chain was sequenced within a study of post-analysis software for immune sequencing data. Study results and caveats: Patients showed TRBV5-6, TRBV5-1 and TRBV20-1 among roughly five TRBV segments more frequent than in controls.

cDNA libraries for TCR beta contained unique molecular identifiers. From the PCR reads, TCRdb called clonotypes with MiXCR, one entry per CDR3 protein. The table has roughly 430,000 distinct CDR3 sequences, over 30% seen once. This clonotype was observed a few times. Its cognate antigen is unknown. V lost 0 bases, J lost 6 bases, and 16 bases lay in between. From germline, CDR1 is SGHRS and CDR2 YFSETQ. The CDR3 runs to 15 residues. The source of this sequence is a girl aged 2 to 10 with multiple sclerosis. The V gene is TRBV5-1, the J gene TRBJ2-7; maybe TRBD2 (5 bases). Sample: blood. CDR3 sequence (DNA): TGCGCCAGCAGCTTGGATGCGGGTCGGTATGGCGAGCAGTACTTC. This gives the protein CASSLDAGRYGEQYF. The full variable domain, in which reference TRBV5-1 and TRBJ2-7 provide the parts outside the CDR3, is KAGVTQTPRYLIKTRGQQVTLSCSPISGHRSVSWYQQTPGQGLQFLFEYFSETQRNKGNFPGRFSGRQFSNSRSEMNVSTLELGDSALYLCASSLDAGRYGEQYFGPGTRLTVT.